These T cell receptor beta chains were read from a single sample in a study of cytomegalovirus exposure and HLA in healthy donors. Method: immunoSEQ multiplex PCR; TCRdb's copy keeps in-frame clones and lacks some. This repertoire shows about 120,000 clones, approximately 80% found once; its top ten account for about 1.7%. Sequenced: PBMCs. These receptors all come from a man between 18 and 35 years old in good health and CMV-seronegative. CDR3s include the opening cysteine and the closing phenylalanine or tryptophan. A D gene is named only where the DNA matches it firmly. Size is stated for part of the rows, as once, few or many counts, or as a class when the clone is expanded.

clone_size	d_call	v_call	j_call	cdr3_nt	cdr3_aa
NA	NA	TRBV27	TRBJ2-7	TGTGCCAGCAGTTTATCCCAAGGAGGTTCTTCCTACGAGCAGTACTTC	CASSLSQGGSSYEQYF
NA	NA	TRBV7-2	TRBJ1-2	TGTGCCAGCAGACTGACAGGCCTGGCGATCTATGGCTACACCTTC	CASRLTGLAIYGYTF
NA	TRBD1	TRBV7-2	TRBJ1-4	TGTGCCAGCAGCTTGACAGGGATTAGTGAAAAACTGTTTTTT	CASSLTGISEKLFF
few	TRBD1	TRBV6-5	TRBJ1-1	TGTGCCAGCAGTTACGGGGGGACAGGCGGGACTGAAGCTTTCTTT	CASSYGGTGGTEAFF
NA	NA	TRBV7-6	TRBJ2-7	TGTGCCAGCAGCTTAGGTGTTGGAGGGCAGATCTCCTACGAGCAGTACTTC	CASSLGVGGQISYEQYF
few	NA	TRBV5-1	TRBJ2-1	TGCGCCAGCAGCTCCGCCGAGATTTACTCCTACAATGAGCAGTTCTTC	CASSSAEIYSYNEQFF
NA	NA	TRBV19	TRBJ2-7	TGTGCCAGTAGTAGGACACAACCGTCCTACGAGCAGTACTTC	CASSRTQPSYEQYF
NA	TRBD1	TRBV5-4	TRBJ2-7	TGTGCCAGCAGCTCCCGGACAGGGGTTGCCTACGAGCAGTACTTC	CASSSRTGVAYEQYF
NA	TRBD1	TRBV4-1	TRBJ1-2	TGCGCCAGCAGCCAAAACCAGGGGGCTAACTATGGCTACACCTTC	CASSQNQGANYGYTF
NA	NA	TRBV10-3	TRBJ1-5	TGTGCCATCAGCAGGGACAATCAGCCCCAGCATTTT	CAISRDNQPQHF
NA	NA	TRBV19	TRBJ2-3	TGTGCCAGTAGTCCTCGGCACTCCCGGGATACAGATACACAGTATTTT	CASSPRHSRDTDTQYF
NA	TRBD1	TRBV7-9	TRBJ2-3	TGTGCCAGCAGCTTAAGAGACAGGGGCCCCGGAGGGGTTGATTTT	CASSLRDRGPGGVDF
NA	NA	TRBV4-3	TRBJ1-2	TGCGCCAGCAGCCAGGGGCGGGTCCTGGGGGACTCTAACTATGGCTACACCTTC	CASSQGRVLGDSNYGYTF
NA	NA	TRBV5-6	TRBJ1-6	TGTGCCAGCAATATCATGACAGGCCTAAATTCACCCCTCCACTTT	CASNIMTGLNSPLHF
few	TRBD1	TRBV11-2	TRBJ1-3	TGTGCCAGCAGCTCCGACAGGGGCTTGGCTGGAAACACCATATATTTT	CASSSDRGLAGNTIYF
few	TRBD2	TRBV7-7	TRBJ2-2	TGTGCCAGCAGCTTAGTGGCGGGAGCGGGGAATACCGGGGAGCTGTTTTTT	CASSLVAGAGNTGELFF
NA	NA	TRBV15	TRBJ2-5	TGTGCCACCAGCCAGGCCCTTTGGGAGTGGGAGACCCAGTACTTC	CATSQALWEWETQYF
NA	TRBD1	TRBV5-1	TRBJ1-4	TGCGCCAGCAGCGCCGGGACAGGGGAAATTAATGAAAAACTGTTTTTT	CASSAGTGEINEKLFF
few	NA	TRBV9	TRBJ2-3	TGTGCCAGCAGCGCTGCTGGGGGGGGGCAGACAGATACGCAGTATTTT	CASSAAGGGQTDTQYF
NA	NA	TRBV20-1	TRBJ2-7	TGCAGTGCAGGGGGATCCTACGAGCAGTACTTC	CSAGGSYEQYF
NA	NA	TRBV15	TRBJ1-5	TGTGCCACCAGCAGAGATCTTCAGGGTCAGCCCCAGCATTTT	CATSRDLQGQPQHF
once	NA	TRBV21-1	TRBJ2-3	TGTGCCAGCAGCAAGCCCCCGCAGGGGTTGGACACAGATACGCAGTATTTT	CASSKPPQGLDTDTQYF
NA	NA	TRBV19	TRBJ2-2	TGTGCCAGTAGTATACCCGACACCGGGGAGCTGTTTTTT	CASSIPDTGELFF
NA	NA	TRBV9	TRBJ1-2	TGTGCCAGCAGCGTAGCTGGGGCAGGCGATTACGGGGGCTACACCTTC	CASSVAGAGDYGGYTF
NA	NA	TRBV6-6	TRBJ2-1	TGTGCCAGCGGCGGGGTATACAATGAGCAGTTCTTC	CASGGVYNEQFF
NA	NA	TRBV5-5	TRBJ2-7	TGTGCCAGCAGCCGGATGGTGGCACGGGACGAGCAGTACTTC	CASSRMVARDEQYF
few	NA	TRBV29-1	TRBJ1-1	TGCAGCGTTGACGGACAGAGCACTGAAGCTTTCTTT	CSVDGQSTEAFF
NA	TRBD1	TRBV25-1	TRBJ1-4	TGTGCCAGCAGAAGACAGGGCGGCGAAAAACTGTTTTTT	CASRRQGGEKLFF
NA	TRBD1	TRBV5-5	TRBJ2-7	TGTGCCAGCAGCTTGGGGGGACAGGGGTCCTACGAGCAGTACTTC	CASSLGGQGSYEQYF
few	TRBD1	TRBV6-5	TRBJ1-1	TGTGCCAGCAGTTTCGGACAGGGGTCCACTGAAGCTTTCTTT	CASSFGQGSTEAFF
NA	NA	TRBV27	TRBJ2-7	TGTGCCAGCAGACATTTACAGGGGGGGGGTTACGAGCAGTACTTC	CASRHLQGGGYEQYF
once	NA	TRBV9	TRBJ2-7	TGTGCCAGCAGCGCTGAACTTAGCTCCTACGAGCAGTACTTC	CASSAELSSYEQYF
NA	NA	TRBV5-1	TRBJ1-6	TGCGCCAGCAGCTTAGGGGGAGAGAATTCACCCCTCCACTTT	CASSLGGENSPLHF
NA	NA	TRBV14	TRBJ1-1	TGTGCCAGCAGCCAAGATGGGGGTCGGGGGGGTAAAGCTTTCTTT	CASSQDGGRGGKAFF
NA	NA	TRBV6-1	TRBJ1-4	TGTGCCAGCAGTGAAGCCACAGCCCGTGAAAAACTGTTTTTT	CASSEATAREKLFF
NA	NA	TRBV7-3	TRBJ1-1	TGTGCCAGCAGCTTGGGACAAGTGACTGAAGCTTTCTTT	CASSLGQVTEAFF
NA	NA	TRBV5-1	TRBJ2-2	TGCGCCACCGGCGGGACAGCGAACACCGGGGAGCTGTTTTTT	CATGGTANTGELFF
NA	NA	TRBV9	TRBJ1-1	TGTGCCGGCTTGTCCGCTGAAGCTTTCTTT	CAGLSAEAFF
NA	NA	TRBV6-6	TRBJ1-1	TGTGCCAGCAGTCGAGGCGGGCGTGAAGCTTTCTTT	CASSRGGREAFF
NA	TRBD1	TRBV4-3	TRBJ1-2	TGCGCCAGCAGCCAAGATCTCGGACAGGGGAGGAACTATGGCTACACCTTC	CASSQDLGQGRNYGYTF
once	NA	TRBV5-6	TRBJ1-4	TGTGCCAGCAGCTTGGTGCGGGACGGCCCTAATGAAAAACTGTTTTTT	CASSLVRDGPNEKLFF
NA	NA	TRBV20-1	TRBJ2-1	TGCAGTGCTAACAGGGGGGGTGAGCAGTTCTTC	CSANRGGEQFF
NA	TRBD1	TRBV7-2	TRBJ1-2	TGTGCCAGCAGCTTACAAACGACAGGGGTGGGAGGCTACACCTTC	CASSLQTTGVGGYTF
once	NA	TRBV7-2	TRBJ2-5	TGTGCCAGCAGCCCCCGGCCAGGGGATGGCCAGTACTTC	CASSPRPGDGQYF
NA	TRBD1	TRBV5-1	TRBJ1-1	TGCGCCAGCAGCTTGGGAAGGGGGCCCACTGAAGCTTTCTTT	CASSLGRGPTEAFF
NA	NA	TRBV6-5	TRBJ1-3	TGTGCCAGCAGTTACGGGGGCGCCGGAAACACCATATATTTT	CASSYGGAGNTIYF
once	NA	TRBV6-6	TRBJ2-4	TGTGCCAGCATAGAGAGGGTACTAGCCAAAAACATTCAGTACTTC	CASIERVLAKNIQYF
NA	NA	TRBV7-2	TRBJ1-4	TGTGCCAGCAGCTTCAGGGGCAGGGGTAATGAAAAACTGTTTTTT	CASSFRGRGNEKLFF
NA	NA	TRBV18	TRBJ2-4	TGTGCCAGCTCAACAAGCAGGGAAAACATTCAGTACTTC	CASSTSRENIQYF
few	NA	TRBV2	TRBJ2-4	TGTGCCAGCAGTGAAGAACGAGGGCTCCAGTACTTC	CASSEERGLQYF
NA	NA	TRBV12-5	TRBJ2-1	TGTGCTAGTGGTAAAACGCTTACAGGGAACAATGAGCAGTTCTTC	CASGKTLTGNNEQFF
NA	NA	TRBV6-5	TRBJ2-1	TGTGCCAGCAGTGGTTCAGGGGCGCAGTTCTTC	CASSGSGAQFF
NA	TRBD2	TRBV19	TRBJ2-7	TGTGCCAGTAGTAGCGGGGGGGCGTTCGTCGACGAGCAGTACTTC	CASSSGGAFVDEQYF
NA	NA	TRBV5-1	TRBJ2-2	TGCGCCAGCAGCCAGTACCCCAGGGTAAACACCGGGGAGCTGTTTTTT	CASSQYPRVNTGELFF
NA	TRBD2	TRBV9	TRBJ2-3	TGTGCCAGCAGCTTGGGACTACCCCGGGATACGCAGTATTTT	CASSLGLPRDTQYF